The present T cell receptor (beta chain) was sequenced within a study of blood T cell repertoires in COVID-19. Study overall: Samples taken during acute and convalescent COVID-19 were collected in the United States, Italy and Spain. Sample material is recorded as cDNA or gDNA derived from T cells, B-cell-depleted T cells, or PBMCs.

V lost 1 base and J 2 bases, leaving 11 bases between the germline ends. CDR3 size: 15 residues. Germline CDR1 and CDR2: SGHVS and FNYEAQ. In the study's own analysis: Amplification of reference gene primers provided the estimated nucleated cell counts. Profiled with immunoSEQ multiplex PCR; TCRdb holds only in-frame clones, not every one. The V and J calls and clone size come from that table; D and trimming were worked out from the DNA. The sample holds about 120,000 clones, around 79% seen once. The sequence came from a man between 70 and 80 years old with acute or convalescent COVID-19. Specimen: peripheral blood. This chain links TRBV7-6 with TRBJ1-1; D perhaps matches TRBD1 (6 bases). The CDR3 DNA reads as TGTGCCAGCAGCTTAGATGGACAGAGAAACACTGAAGCTTTCTTT. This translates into CASSLDGQRNTEAFF. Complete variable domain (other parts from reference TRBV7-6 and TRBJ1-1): GAGVSQSPRYKVTKRGQDVALRCDPISGHVSLYWYRQALGQGPEFLTYFNYEAQQDKSGLPNDRFSAERPEGSISTLTIQRTEQRDSAMYRCASSLDGQRNTEAFFGQGTRLTVV.